The clone carrying this T cell receptor beta chain was recorded many times. This sample is drawn from a study of molecular identifiers for immune sequencing clone quantification. Study information: For replicates, RNA isolated from approximately 20,000 or 98,000 naive CD8 cells was divided into five portions, of which four were sequenced.

Each CDR3 protein gets one entry after TCRdb re-called the PCR reads with MiXCR. The repertoire holds hundreds of thousands of distinct CDR3 sequences, with 20% as singletons. The germline CDR1 and CDR2 sequences are SNHLY and FYNNEI. Trimming stripped 10 bases from V and 3 bases from J, with 16 bases between. The CDR3 is 14 residues long. The chain carries TRBV2 and TRBJ2-1, with D tentatively TRBD1 (6 bases). This sequence originates from a human donor in good health. Some libraries in this study had Jurkat cell RNA spiked in. Sequencing used naive CD8+ T cells from blood, with Jurkat cell RNA spiked in. As to subset: FACS-sorted CD8+CD4-CCR7+CD45RA+ naive T cells. Written as DNA, the CDR3 is TGTGCCACCAACCGGGACACAGTCTACAATGAGCAGTTCTTC. Its protein is CATNRDTVYNEQFF.